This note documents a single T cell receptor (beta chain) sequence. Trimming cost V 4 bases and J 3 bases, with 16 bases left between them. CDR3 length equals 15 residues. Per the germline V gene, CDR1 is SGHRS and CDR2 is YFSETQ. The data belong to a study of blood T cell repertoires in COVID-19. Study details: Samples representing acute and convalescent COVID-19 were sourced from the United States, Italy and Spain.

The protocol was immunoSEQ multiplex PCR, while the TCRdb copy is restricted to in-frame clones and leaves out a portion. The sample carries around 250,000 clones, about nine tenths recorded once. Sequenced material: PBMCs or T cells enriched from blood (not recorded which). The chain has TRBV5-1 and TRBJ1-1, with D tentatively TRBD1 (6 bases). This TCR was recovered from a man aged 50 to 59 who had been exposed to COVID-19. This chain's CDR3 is CASSPGVGRYTEAFF. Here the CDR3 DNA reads TGCGCCAGCAGCCCAGGGGTAGGGCGGTACACTGAAGCTTTCTTT.